The rows below give T cell receptor beta chains drawn from one sample of a study of metastatic and nonmetastatic thyroid tumors. TCRdb redid the clone calls on the PCR reads using MiXCR. Among roughly 15,000 clones listed, about 23% were seen once. Sequenced sample: tumor tissue. Every receptor here comes from a female donor with papillary thyroid cancer or a benign thyroid nodule (not recorded which). Some clones in this sample may be carry-over from other donors' samples. Each CDR3 is given with its conserved first and last residue.

J,V,CDR3
TRBJ2-1,TRBV24-1,CATSDGLAGVNEQFF
TRBJ2-5,TRBV5-1,CASSTAAYQETQYF
TRBJ1-2,TRBV5-1,CASSLEVRPPYGYTF
TRBJ2-7,TRBV6-1,CASSWTGIYEQYF
TRBJ2-3,TRBV20-1,CSAKLAGLTDTQYF
TRBJ2-6,TRBV5-1,CASSLGTGANVLTF
TRBJ2-2,TRBV29-1,CSVSPGQGATGELFF
TRBJ1-2,TRBV12-3/TRBV12-4,CASSLAGRQYGYTF
TRBJ2-5,TRBV11-2,CASSSKGLTQETQYF
TRBJ1-3,TRBV5-1,CASSLSTGNTIYF
TRBJ2-1,TRBV7-9,CASSRRPISGRADDEQFF
TRBJ2-7,TRBV6-1,CASKYARLAAYEQYF
TRBJ2-1,TRBV20-1,CSAALLAGLDNEQFF
TRBJ2-3,TRBV27,CASSPLTSTDTQYF
TRBJ2-1,TRBV11-2,CASSLVAGSYNEQFF
TRBJ1-1,TRBV5-1,CASSSTGVGTEAFF